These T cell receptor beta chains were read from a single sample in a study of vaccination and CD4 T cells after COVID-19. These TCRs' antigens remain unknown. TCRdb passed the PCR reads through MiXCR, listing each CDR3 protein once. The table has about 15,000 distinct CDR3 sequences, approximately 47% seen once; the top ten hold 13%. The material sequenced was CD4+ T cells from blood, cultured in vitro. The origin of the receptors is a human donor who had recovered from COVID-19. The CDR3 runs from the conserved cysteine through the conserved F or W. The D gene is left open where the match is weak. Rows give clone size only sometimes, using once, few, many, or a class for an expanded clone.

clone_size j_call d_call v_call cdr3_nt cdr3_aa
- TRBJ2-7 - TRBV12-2 TGTGCAAGTCGCTTATTACCCCCCGCCGAGCAGTACTTC CASRLLPPAEQYF
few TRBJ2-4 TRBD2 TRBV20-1 TGCAGTGCTAGAGATGGGGTAGCGGGAGCGTATTTAGCCAAAAACATTCAGTACTTC CSARDGVAGAYLAKNIQYF
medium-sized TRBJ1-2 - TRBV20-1 TGCAGTGCTCGAGCCCAAAACGGGAACTATGGCTACACCTTC CSARAQNGNYGYTF
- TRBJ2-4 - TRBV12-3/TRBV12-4 TGTGCCAGCGGGAGGAAAAACATTCAGTACTTC CASGRKNIQYF
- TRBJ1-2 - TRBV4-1 TGCGCCAGCAGCCAAGGGGCCCTTTTTAACTATGGCTACACCTTC CASSQGALFNYGYTF
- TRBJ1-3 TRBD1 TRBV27 TGTGCCAGCAGTCTAGGACAGGGCTCTGGAAACACCATTTATTTT CASSLGQGSGNTIYF
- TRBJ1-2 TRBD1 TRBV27 TGTGCCAGCAGTTCCCTCCGACAGGGACGAGGCTACACCTTC CASSSLRQGRGYTF
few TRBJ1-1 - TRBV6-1 TGTGCCAGCAAACAGAGGAGGCTTTCGAACACTGAAGCTTTCTTT CASKQRRLSNTEAFF
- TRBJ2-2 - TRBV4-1 TGCGCCAGCAGCCAGCCAGGCACCGGGGAGCTGTTTTTT CASSQPGTGELFF
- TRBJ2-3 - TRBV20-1 TGCAGTGCTACCCCCGGAACCACAGATACGCAGTATTTT CSATPGTTDTQYF
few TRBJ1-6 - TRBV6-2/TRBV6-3 TGTGCCAGCAGCCTCCGGGGTTCGCAGGTTAATTCACCCCTCCACTTT CASSLRGSQVNSPLHF
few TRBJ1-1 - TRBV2 TGTGCCAGCAGTGAATTGAGGGGATCTGAAGCTTTCTTT CASSELRGSEAFF
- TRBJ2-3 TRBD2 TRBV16 TGTGCCAGCAGCCAATCCTGGACTAGCGAAGATACGCAGTATTTT CASSQSWTSEDTQYF
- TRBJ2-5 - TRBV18 TGCGCCAGCTTCACCAGGGCGGGAGAGACCCAGTACTTC CASFTRAGETQYF
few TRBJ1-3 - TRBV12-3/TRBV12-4 TGTGCCAGCAGTTTAGGGGCAGGGGGAAACACCATATATTTT CASSLGAGGNTIYF
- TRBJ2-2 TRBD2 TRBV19 TGTGCCAGTAGTACGGGACTAGCGCCGAACACCGGGGAGCTGTTTTTT CASSTGLAPNTGELFF
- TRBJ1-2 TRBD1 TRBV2 TGTGCCAGCAGGAAACAGGGGAGGGGAGGCTACACCTTC CASRKQGRGGYTF
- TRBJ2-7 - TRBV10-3 TGTGCCATCAAGCTCGGGGGCTTGGACTACGAGCAGTACTTC CAIKLGGLDYEQYF
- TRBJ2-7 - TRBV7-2 TGTGCCAGCAGCTTAGAGACAGCCTACGAGCAGTACTTC CASSLETAYEQYF
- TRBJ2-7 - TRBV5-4 TGTGCCAGCAGCTTAGGGAGAACCTACGAGCAGTACTTC CASSLGRTYEQYF
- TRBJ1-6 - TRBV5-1 TGCGCCAGCAGTTTGGGTCTGGATTCACCCCTCCACTTT CASSLGLDSPLHF
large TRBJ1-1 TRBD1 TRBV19 TGTGCCAGTAGTCCTCGGACAGGTCGTACTGAAGCTTTCTTT CASSPRTGRTEAFF
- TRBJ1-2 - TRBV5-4 TGTGCCAGCAGCTTGAACGGGGGGACCTATGGCTACACCTTC CASSLNGGTYGYTF
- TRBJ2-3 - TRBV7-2 TGTGCCAGCAGCTCTCCCGATACGCAGTATTTT CASSSPDTQYF
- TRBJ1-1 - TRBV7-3 TGTGCCAGCATCAATTTCCCCCTACAGAGGATGAACACTGAAGCTTTCTTT CASINFPLQRMNTEAFF
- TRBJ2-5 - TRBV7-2 TGTGCCAGCAGCGCCCCCTCGGGAGCTGGAGAGACCCAGTACTTC CASSAPSGAGETQYF
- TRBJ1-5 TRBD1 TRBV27 TGTGCCAGCAGTTTATCTGGGACAGGGGTTCAGCCCCAGCATTTT CASSLSGTGVQPQHF
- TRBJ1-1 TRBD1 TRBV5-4 TGTGCCAGCAGCTTAGGACGGGACAGGGGGCTATTAGGCACTGAAGCTTTCTTT CASSLGRDRGLLGTEAFF
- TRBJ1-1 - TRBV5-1 TGCGCCAGCAGCTTGAGCCCCGGGAAGAACACTGAAGCTTTCTTT CASSLSPGKNTEAFF
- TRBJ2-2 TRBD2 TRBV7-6 TGTGCCAGCAGCTCTCTTTGGGCGGGAGTTACCGGGGAGCTGTTTTTT CASSSLWAGVTGELFF
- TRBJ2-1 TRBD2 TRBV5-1 TGCGCCAGCAGCTTGGTGGTCGGCGGGGGGGCGAGGAATGAGCAGTTCTTC CASSLVVGGGARNEQFF